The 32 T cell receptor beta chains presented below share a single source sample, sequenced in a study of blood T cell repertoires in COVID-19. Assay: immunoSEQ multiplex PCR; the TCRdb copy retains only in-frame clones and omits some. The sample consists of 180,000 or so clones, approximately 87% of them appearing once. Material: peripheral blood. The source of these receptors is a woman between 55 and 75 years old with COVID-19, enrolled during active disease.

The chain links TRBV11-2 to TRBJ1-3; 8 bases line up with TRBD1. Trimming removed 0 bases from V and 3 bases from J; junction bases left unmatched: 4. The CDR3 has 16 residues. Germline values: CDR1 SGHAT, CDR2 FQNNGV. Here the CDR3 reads CASSLDQGALGNTIYF. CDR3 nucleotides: TGTGCCAGCAGCTTAGATCAGGGGGCGCTTGGAAACACCATATATTTT. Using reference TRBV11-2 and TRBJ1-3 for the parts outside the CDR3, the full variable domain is EAGVAQSPRYKIIEKRQSVAFWCNPISGHATLYWYQQILGQGPKLLIQFQNNGVVDDSQLPKDRFSAERLKGVDSTLKIQPAKLEDSAVYLCASSLDQGALGNTIYFGEGSWLTVV.

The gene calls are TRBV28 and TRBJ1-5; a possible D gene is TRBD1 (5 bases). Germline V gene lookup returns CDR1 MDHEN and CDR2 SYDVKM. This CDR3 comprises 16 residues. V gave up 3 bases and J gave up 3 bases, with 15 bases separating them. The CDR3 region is CASSFPLDTSNQPQHF. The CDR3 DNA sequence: TGTGCCAGCAGTTTCCCTCTGGACACCTCCAATCAGCCCCAGCATTTT.

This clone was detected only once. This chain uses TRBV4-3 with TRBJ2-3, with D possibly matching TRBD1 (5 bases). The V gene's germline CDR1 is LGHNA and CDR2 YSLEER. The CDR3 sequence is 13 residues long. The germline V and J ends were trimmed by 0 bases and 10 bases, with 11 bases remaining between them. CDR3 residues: CASSQDSRGSQYF. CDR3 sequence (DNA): TGCGCCAGCAGCCAAGATTCTAGGGGCTCGCAGTATTTT.

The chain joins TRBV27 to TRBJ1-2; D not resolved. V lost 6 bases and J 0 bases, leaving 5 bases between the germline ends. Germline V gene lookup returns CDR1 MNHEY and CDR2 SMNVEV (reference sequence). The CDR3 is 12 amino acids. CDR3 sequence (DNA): TGTGCCAGCAGCCAGGCTAACTATGGCTACACCTTC. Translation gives CASSQANYGYTF.

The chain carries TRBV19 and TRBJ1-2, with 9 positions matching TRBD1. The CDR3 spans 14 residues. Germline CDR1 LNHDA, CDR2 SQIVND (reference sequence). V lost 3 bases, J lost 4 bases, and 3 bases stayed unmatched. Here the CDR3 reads CASSILDRGYGYTF. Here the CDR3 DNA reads TGTGCCAGTAGTATCCTGGACAGGGGCTATGGCTACACCTTC.

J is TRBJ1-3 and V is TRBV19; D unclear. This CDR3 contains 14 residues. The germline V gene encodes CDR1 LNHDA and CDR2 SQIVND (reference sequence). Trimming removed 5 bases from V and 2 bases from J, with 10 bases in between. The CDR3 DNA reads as TGTGCCAGTAGTCGGGGAGATACTGGAAACACCATATATTTT. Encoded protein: CASSRGDTGNTIYF.

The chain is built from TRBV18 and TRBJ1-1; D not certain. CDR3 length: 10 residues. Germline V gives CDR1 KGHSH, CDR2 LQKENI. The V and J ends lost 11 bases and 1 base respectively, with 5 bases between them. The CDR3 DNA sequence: TGTGCCGCCGGGAACACTGAAGCTTTCTTT. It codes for CAAGNTEAFF.

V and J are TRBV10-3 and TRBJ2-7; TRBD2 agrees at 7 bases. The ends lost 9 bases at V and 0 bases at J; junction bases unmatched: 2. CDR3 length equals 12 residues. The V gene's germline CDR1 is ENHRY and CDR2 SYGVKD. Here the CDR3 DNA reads TGTGCCATTTGGGACTACTCCTACGAGCAGTACTTC. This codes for CAIWDYSYEQYF.

As DNA, the CDR3 is TGTGCCAGCAGCGGGGGCTTGAAAAGCTCCTACAATGAGCAGTTCTTC. This sequence encodes CASSGGLKSSYNEQFF. The chain couples TRBV5-4 to TRBJ2-1; D may be TRBD1 (6 bases). The CDR3 is 16 residues long. V was trimmed by 4 bases and J by 0 bases, leaving 14 bases between them. Germline CDR1 reads SGHNT; CDR2 reads YYREEE (reference sequence).

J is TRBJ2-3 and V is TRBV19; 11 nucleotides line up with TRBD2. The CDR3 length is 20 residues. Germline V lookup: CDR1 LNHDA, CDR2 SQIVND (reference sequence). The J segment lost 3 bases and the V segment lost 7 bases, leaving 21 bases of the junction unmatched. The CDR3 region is CASTDRGLSASGRKTDTQYF. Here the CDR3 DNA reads TGTGCCAGTACCGATCGGGGCCTATCGGCTAGCGGGAGGAAGACAGATACGCAGTATTTT.

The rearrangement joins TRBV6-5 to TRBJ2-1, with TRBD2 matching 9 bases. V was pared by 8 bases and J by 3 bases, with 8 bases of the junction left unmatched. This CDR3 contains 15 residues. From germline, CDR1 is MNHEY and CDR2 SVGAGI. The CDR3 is CASQSNSGSYNEQFF. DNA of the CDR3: TGTGCCAGCCAATCCAATAGCGGGAGCTACAATGAGCAGTTCTTC.

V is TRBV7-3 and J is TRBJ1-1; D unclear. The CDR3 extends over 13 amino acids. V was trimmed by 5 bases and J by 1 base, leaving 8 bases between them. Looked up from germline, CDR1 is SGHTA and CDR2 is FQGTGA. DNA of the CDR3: TGTGCCAGCAGCCAATACTCGAACACTGAAGCTTTCTTT. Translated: CASSQYSNTEAFF.

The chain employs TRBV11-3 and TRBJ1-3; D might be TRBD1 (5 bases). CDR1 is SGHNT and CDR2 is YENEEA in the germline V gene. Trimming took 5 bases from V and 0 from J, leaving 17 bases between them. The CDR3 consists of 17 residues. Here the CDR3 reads CASSLLGTGVSGNTIYF. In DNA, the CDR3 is TGTGCCAGCAGCCTCCTAGGGACGGGAGTCTCTGGAAACACCATATATTTT.

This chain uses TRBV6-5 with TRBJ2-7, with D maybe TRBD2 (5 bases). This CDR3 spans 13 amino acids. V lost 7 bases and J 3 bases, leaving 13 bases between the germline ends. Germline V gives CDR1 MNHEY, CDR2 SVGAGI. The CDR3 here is CASTNAGVYEQYF. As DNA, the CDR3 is TGTGCCAGCACCAACGCCGGGGTCTACGAGCAGTACTTC.

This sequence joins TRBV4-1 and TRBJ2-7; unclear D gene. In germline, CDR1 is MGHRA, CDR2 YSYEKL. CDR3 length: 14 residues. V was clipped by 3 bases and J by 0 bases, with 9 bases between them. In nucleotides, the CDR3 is TGCGCCAGCAGCCAGGCCAAATACTCCTACGAGCAGTACTTC. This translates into CASSQAKYSYEQYF.

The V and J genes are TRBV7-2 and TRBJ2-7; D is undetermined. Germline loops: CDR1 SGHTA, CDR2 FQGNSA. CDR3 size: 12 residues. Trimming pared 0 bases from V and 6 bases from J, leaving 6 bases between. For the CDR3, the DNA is TGTGCCAGCAGCTTAGCTTTCGGCGAGCAGTACTTC. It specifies CASSLAFGEQYF.

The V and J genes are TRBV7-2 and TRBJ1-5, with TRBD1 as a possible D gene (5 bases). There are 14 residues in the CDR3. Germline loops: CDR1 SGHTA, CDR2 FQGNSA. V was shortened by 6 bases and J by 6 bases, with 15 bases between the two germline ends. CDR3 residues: CASSVLGAGQPQHF. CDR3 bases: TGTGCCAGCAGTGTATTAGGGGCCGGTCAGCCCCAGCATTTT.

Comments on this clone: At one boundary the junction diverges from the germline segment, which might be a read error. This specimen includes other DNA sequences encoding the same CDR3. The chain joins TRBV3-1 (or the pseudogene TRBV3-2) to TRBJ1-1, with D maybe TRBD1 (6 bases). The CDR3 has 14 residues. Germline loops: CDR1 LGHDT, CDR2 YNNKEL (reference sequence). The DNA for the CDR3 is TGTGCCAGCAGCCAGATAAACAGGGCCCCTGAAGCCTTCTTT. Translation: CASSQINRAPEAFF.

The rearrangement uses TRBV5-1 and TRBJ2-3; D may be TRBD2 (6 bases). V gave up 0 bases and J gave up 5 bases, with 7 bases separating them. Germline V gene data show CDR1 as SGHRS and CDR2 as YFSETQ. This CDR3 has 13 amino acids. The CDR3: CASSLVGGDTQYF. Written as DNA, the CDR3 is TGCGCCAGCAGCTTGGTGGGGGGAGATACGCAGTATTTT.

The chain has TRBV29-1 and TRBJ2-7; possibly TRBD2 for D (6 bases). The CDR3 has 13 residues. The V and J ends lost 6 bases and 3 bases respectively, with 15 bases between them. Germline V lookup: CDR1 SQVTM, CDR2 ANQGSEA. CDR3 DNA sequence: TGCAGCGTCCACTCGGGGGATCTCTACGAGCAGTACTTC. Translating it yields CSVHSGDLYEQYF.

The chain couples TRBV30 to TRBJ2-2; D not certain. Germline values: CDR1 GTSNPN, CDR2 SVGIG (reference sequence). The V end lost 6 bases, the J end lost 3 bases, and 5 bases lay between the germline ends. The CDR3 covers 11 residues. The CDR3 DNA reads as TGTGCCTGTTCCGACACCGGGGAGCTGTTTTTT. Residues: CACSDTGELFF. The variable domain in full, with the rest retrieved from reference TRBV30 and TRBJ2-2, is SQTIHQWPATLVQPVGSPLSLECTVEGTSNPNLYWYRQAAGRGLQLLFYSVGIGQISSEVPQNLSASRPQDRQFILSSKKLLLSDSGFYLCACSDTGELFFGEGSRLTVL.

The CDR3 coding sequence is TGTGCCAGCAGCCCAACGGGACAGGGGGCGTGGGGCTACACCTTC. Translation gives CASSPTGQGAWGYTF. The chain employs TRBV4-2 and TRBJ1-2; TRBD1 aligns across 12 bases. Germline CDR1 LGHNA, CDR2 YNFKEQ. This CDR3 is built from 15 residues. Trimming cost V 4 bases and J 8 bases; bases outside gene matches: 8.

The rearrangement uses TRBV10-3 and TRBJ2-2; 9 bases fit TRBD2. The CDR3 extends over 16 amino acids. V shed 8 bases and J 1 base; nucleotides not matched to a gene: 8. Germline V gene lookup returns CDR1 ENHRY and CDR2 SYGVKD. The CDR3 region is CAIGRSGSVNTGELFF. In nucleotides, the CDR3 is TGTGCCATCGGCCGTAGCGGGAGTGTGAACACCGGGGAGCTGTTTTTT.

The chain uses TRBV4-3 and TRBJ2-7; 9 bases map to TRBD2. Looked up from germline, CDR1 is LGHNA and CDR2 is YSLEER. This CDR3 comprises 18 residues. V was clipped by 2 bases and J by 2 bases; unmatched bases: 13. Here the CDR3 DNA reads TGCGCCAGCAGCCAACGGGGTAGCGGGAGTTTTATGGCCTACGAGCAGTACTTC. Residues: CASSQRGSGSFMAYEQYF.

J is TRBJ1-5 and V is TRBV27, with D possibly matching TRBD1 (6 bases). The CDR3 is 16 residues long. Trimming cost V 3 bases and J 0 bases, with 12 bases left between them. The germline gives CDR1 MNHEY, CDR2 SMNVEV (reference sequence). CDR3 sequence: CASSFRTDYSNQPQHF. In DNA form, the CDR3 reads TGTGCCAGCAGTTTCCGGACAGATTATAGCAATCAGCCCCAGCATTTT.

CDR3 bases: TGTGCCTGGAGTGTACGGGGGGCTCAGCCCCAGCATTTT. Amino acids: CAWSVRGAQPQHF. The V gene is TRBV30, the J gene TRBJ1-5, with a possible D match to TRBD1 (6 bases). From germline, CDR1 is GTSNPN and CDR2 SVGIG (reference sequence). The CDR3 covers 13 residues. V was cut by 0 bases and J by 6 bases, with 9 bases left in between.

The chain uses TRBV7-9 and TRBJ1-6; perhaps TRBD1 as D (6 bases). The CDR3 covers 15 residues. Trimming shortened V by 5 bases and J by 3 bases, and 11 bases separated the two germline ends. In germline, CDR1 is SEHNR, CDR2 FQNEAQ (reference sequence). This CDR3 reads CASSPETGYNSPLHF. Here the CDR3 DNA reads TGTGCCAGCAGCCCAGAGACAGGCTATAATTCACCCCTCCACTTT.

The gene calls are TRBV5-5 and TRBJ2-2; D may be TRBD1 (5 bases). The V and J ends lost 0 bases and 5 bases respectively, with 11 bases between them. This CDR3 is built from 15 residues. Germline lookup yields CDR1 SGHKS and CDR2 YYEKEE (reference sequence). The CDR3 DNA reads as TGTGCCAGCAGCTTGGACAGACAGAGTACCGGGGAGCTGTTTTTT. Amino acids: CASSLDRQSTGELFF.

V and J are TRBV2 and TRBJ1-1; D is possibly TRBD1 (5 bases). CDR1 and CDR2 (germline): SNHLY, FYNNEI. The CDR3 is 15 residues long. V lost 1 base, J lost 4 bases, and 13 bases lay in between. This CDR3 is CASSEEAQGITEAFF. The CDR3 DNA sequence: TGTGCCAGCAGTGAAGAAGCGCAGGGTATCACTGAAGCTTTCTTT.

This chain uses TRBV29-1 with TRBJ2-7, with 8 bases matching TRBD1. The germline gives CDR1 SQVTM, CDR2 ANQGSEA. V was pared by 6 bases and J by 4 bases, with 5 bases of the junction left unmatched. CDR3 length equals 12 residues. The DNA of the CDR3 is TGCAGCGTGGGACAGGACAATTACGAGCAGTACTTC. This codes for CSVGQDNYEQYF.

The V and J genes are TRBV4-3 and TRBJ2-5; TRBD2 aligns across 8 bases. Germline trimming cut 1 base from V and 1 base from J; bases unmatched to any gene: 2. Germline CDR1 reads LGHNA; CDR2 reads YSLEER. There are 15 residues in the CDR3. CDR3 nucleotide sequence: TGCGCCAGCAGCCAAGGCGGGAGGATCCAAGAGACCCAGTACTTC. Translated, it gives CASSQGGRIQETQYF.

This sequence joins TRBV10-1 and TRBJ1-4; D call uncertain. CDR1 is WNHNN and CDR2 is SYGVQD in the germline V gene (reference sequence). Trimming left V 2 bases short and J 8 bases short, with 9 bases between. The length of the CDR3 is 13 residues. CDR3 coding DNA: TGCGCCAGCAGTGAGACCGTCGGGGAAAAACTGTTTTTT. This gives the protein CASSETVGEKLFF.